These T cell receptor beta chains were read from a single sample in a study of post-analysis software for immune sequencing data. Via MiXCR, TCRdb re-called the PCR reads, giving one row per CDR3 protein. The table shows roughly 670,000 distinct CDR3 sequences, with 55% to 70% occurring only once. Sample: blood. Every receptor here comes from a girl aged 2 to 9 with multiple sclerosis. Each CDR3 is given with its conserved first and last residue. The D gene is left open where the match is weak. Size is omitted from some rows. Given values are once, few, many or a class for expanded clones.

CDR3	DNA	size	length	D	V	J
CSIGFGGGADTQYF	TGCAGCATAGGCTTCGGGGGAGGGGCAGATACGCAGTATTTT	-	14	TRBD2	TRBV29-1	TRBJ2-3
CASSYLTGNNEQFF	TGTGCCAGCAGTTACTTAACAGGGAACAATGAGCAGTTCTTC	-	14	-	TRBV6-5	TRBJ2-1
CASSDRSVDTQYF	TGTGCCAGCAGTGACCGTAGCGTAGATACGCAGTATTTT	-	13	-	TRBV6-1	TRBJ2-3
CASSLEEDTDYEQFF	TGTGCCAGCAGCCTAGAGGAAGATACAGACTATGAGCAGTTCTTC	-	15	-	TRBV7-2	TRBJ2-1
CASSLQGDSNQPQHF	TGTGCCAGCAGTCTACAGGGAGATAGCAATCAGCCCCAGCATTTT	-	15	-	TRBV6-6	TRBJ1-5
CASSLGTSLLGETQYF	TGTGCCAGCAGCCTAGGAACTTCCCTACTCGGGGAGACCCAGTACTTC	-	16	-	TRBV7-2	TRBJ2-5
CASSLQGSDTEAFF	TGTGCCAGCAGCTTACAGGGATCGGACACTGAAGCTTTCTTT	-	14	-	TRBV7-9	TRBJ1-1
CATSRDPGGGGLDDTQYF	TGTGCCACCAGCAGAGATCCAGGCGGGGGGGGACTTGATGATACGCAGTATTTT	-	18	TRBD2	TRBV15	TRBJ2-3
CASSQDVRTDTQYF	TGCGCCAGCAGCCAAGATGTCCGGACAGATACGCAGTATTTT	-	14	-	TRBV4-3	TRBJ2-3
CASSLVFTSGAQETQYF	TGTGCCAGCAGCCTCGTGTTCACTAGCGGGGCCCAAGAGACCCAGTACTTC	-	17	TRBD2	TRBV3-1	TRBJ2-5
CSVEGQGVYNEQYF	TGCAGCGTGGAGGGACAGGGGGTTTACAATGAGCAGTACTTC	-	14	TRBD1	TRBV29-1	TRBJ2-5
CASSLEGGSGLEQYF	TGCGCCAGCAGCTTGGAGGGGGGCAGTGGGCTCGAGCAGTACTTC	-	15	-	TRBV5-1	TRBJ2-7
CASSESGPSSYEQYF	TGCGCCAGCAGTGAATCCGGGCCTAGCTCCTACGAGCAGTACTTC	once	15	-	TRBV10-1	TRBJ2-7
CASSLVSSYNEQFF	TGCGCCAGCAGCTTGGTGAGCTCCTACAATGAGCAGTTCTTC	-	14	-	TRBV5-1	TRBJ2-1
CSVQRRAQYF	TGCAGCGTTCAACGTCGGGCCCAGTACTTC	few	10	-	TRBV29-1	TRBJ2-5
CSARAGQGRNTEAFF	TGCAGTGCTAGAGCGGGACAGGGGCGTAACACTGAAGCTTTCTTT	-	15	TRBD1	TRBV20-1	TRBJ1-1
CSAKRRGPYEQYF	TGCAGCGCCAAGAGGAGGGGGCCCTACGAGCAGTACTTC	few	13	-	TRBV29-1	TRBJ2-7
CASSSLLGGPSSYEQYF	TGTGCCAGCAGCTCGCTCTTGGGGGGACCTAGCTCCTACGAGCAGTACTTC	-	17	-	TRBV11-2	TRBJ2-7
CASSLQGLGGTGELFF	TGTGCCAGCAGTCTACAGGGACTAGGGGGGACCGGGGAGCTGTTTTTT	-	16	TRBD2	TRBV12-3/TRBV12-4	TRBJ2-2
CASSGAGTSGYHDEQFF	TGTGCCAGCAGTGGCGCCGGGACTAGCGGGTACCATGATGAGCAGTTCTTC	-	17	TRBD2	TRBV6-1	TRBJ2-1
CSVYSTDTQYF	TGCAGCGTCTATAGCACAGATACGCAGTATTTT	-	11	-	TRBV29-1	TRBJ2-3
CASRPTGPSPYEQYF	TGCGCCAGCAGGCCGACAGGACCCTCGCCCTACGAGCAGTACTTC	-	15	-	TRBV5-1	TRBJ2-7
CSAISPGTAAETQYF	TGCAGTGCTATCTCTCCCGGGACGGCCGCCGAGACCCAGTACTTC	-	15	-	TRBV20-1	TRBJ2-5
CASSRPGLAGGQETQYF	TGTGCCAGCAGCCGTCCCGGACTAGCGGGGGGTCAAGAGACCCAGTACTTC	-	17	TRBD2	TRBV3-1	TRBJ2-5
CASSYSNGAAEAFF	TGTGCCAGCAGTTACTCGAACGGGGCGGCTGAAGCTTTCTTT	-	14	-	TRBV6-5	TRBJ1-1
CSASGGDYGYTF	TGCAGTGCTAGCGGCGGGGACTATGGCTACACCTTC	-	12	-	TRBV20-1	TRBJ1-2
CASHQDRRETQYF	TGTGCCAGCCATCAGGACCGTAGGGAGACCCAGTACTTC	-	13	-	TRBV6-5	TRBJ2-5
CSDGQGAYGYTF	TGCAGCGACGGACAGGGGGCTTATGGCTACACCTTC	-	12	TRBD1	TRBV29-1	TRBJ1-2
CASSQGPGQGAKSSYNEQFF	TGTGCCAGCAGCCAAGGTCCGGGACAGGGGGCCAAATCCTCCTACAATGAGCAGTTCTTC	-	20	TRBD1	TRBV3-1	TRBJ2-1
CSVGGTGIFYEQFF	TGCAGCGTTGGGGGGACAGGAATATTCTATGAGCAGTTCTTC	-	14	TRBD1	TRBV29-1	TRBJ2-1
CASSQGRDYREQFF	TGTGCCAGCAGCCAAGGCCGGGACTATAGGGAGCAGTTCTTC	few	14	TRBD2	TRBV4-2	TRBJ2-1
CASSRVGTSGRALF	TGTGCCAGCAGCAGAGTCGGGACTAGCGGGAGGGCGCTCTTC	-	14	TRBD2	TRBV9	TRBJ2-1
CASSLDLQGDTEAFF	TGTGCCAGCAGCTTAGATCTTCAGGGGGACACTGAAGCTTTCTTT	-	15	TRBD1	TRBV13	TRBJ1-1
CASSLAWQGGADTQYF	TGTGCCAGCAGCTTAGCGTGGCAGGGTGGCGCAGATACGCAGTATTTT	-	16	-	TRBV7-8	TRBJ2-3
CASSRPRQGADTQYF	TGTGCCAGCAGCCGACCTCGACAGGGGGCAGATACGCAGTATTTT	-	15	TRBD1	TRBV7-2	TRBJ2-3
CASSSGDAAFTEAFF	TGCGCCAGCAGCTCGGGGGACGCGGCCTTCACTGAAGCTTTCTTT	-	15	-	TRBV5-1	TRBJ1-1
CASSTRGIWAGANYGYTF	TGTGCCAGCAGTACCCGGGGAATTTGGGCCGGGGCTAACTATGGCTACACCTTC	-	18	-	TRBV12-3/TRBV12-4	TRBJ1-2
CASRGQTKYGYTF	TGTGCCAGCAGAGGTCAGACTAAATATGGCTACACCTTC	-	13	-	TRBV7-9	TRBJ1-2
CASSLGTSSLGEQFF	TGTGCCAGCAGCCTCGGGACTAGCTCGCTCGGTGAGCAGTTCTTC	-	15	TRBD2	TRBV4-2	TRBJ2-1
CAWSGLIHYGYTF	TGTGCCTGGAGTGGACTGATCCATTATGGCTACACCTTC	once	13	-	TRBV30	TRBJ1-2
CSAGTPWGNNEQFF	TGCAGCGCCGGGACCCCCTGGGGGAATAATGAGCAGTTCTTC	-	14	-	TRBV29-1	TRBJ2-1
CASSKDSGRRTDTQYF	TGTGCCAGCAGTAAGGATAGCGGGAGGAGGACAGATACGCAGTATTTT	-	16	TRBD2	TRBV6-6	TRBJ2-3
CASSHNLALLEVGSEQFF	TGTGCCAGCAGCCACAACCTAGCGCTTCTTGAGGTCGGGTCTGAGCAGTTCTTC	-	18	-	TRBV3-1	TRBJ2-1
CGSSLAGEAYNEQFF	TGTGGCAGCAGCCTAGCGGGAGAGGCCTACAATGAGCAGTTCTTC	-	15	TRBD2	TRBV12-3/TRBV12-4	TRBJ2-1
CASSARGRNYGYTF	TGTGCCAGCAGCGCCAGGGGGCGGAACTATGGCTACACCTTC	-	14	TRBD1	TRBV7-2	TRBJ1-2
CAGSQGAEAFF	TGTGCCGGGTCACAGGGCGCTGAAGCTTTCTTT	few	11	-	TRBV12-3/TRBV12-4	TRBJ1-1
CASTPTSGGARAYNEQFF	TGTGCCAGCACTCCCACTAGCGGGGGGGCCAGGGCCTACAATGAGCAGTTCTTC	-	18	TRBD2	TRBV12-3/TRBV12-4	TRBJ2-1